This TCR beta chain was profiled in a study of T cell responses to AZD1222 COVID-19 vaccine. General observations from the study: Compared with day 0, the breadth and depth of the Spike-specific TCR repertoire rose significantly after two doses of AZD1222.

The CDR3 extends over 12 amino acids. Deletions cut 5 bases from V and 2 bases from J, with 6 bases between. CDR1 is SEHNR, CDR2 FQNEAQ, per germline (reference sequence). Clones were sequenced by immunoSEQ multiplex PCR, and TCRdb holds only the in-frame ones, with some missing. There are 70,000 to 90,000 clones in the sample; approximately 85% occur only once, and around 10% lies in the top ten. A word on this clone: Its antigen is not identified.

Sequenced here: peripheral blood, sampled 28 days after the second AZD1222 dose. The J gene is TRBJ2-5, the V gene TRBV7-9, with D unresolved. This sequence was found in an adult who received the AZD1222 COVID-19 vaccine. The DNA of the CDR3 is TGTGCCAGCAGCCCCGGGCAAGAGACCCAGTACTTC. Protein product: CASSPGQETQYF. The full variable domain, in which reference TRBV7-9 and TRBJ2-5 provide the parts outside the CDR3, is DTGVSQNPRHKITKRGQNVTFRCDPISEHNRLYWYRQTLGQGPEFLTYFQNEAQLEKSRLLSDRFSAERPKGSFSTLEIQRTEQGDSAMYLCASSPGQETQYFGPGTRLLVL.